This TCR beta chain was identified in a study of blood T cell repertoires in COVID-19. The overall study: The origin of the acute and convalescent COVID-19 samples was the United States, Italy and Spain. Sources were T cells, B-cell-depleted T cells, or PBMCs; the material itself was cDNA or gDNA.

How the authors handled the data: Nucleated cell number was recorded as an estimate derived from reference gene primer amplification. The table came from immunoSEQ multiplex PCR; TCRdb's copy has only in-frame clones and leaves some out. From that table come the V and J calls and clone size; the DNA was used to work out D and trimming. This sample carries around 100,000 clones, over 80% of them seen once, and the ten largest clones take 0.8% to 1%. CDR3 length: 13 residues. Trimming stripped 3 bases from V and 5 bases from J, with 8 bases between. Germline lookup yields CDR1 LNHDA and CDR2 SQIVND (reference sequence).

This chain connects TRBV19 to TRBJ1-5; tentative D call: TRBD1 (6 bases). Material: peripheral blood. The sequence derives from a woman aged 65 to 85 with acute or convalescent COVID-19. CDR3 residues: CASSMGAHQPQHF. The CDR3 bases are TGTGCCAGTAGTATGGGGGCGCATCAGCCCCAGCATTTT.